This T cell receptor (beta chain) is drawn from a study of PD-L1 blockade in urothelial cancer. Looking at the study overall: Analysis of the blood was performed 3 weeks (second dose) and 6 weeks after treatment start. T cells numbered a median of around 150,000 in the blood samples.

This table comes from immunoSEQ multiplex PCR, and its TCRdb copy is limited to in-frame clones, with some not included. The sample yields roughly 50,000 clones, 70% to 90% seen once. This clone was seen a single time. Peripheral blood mononuclear cells were collected from every patient before and during treatment, yielding between 1 and 8 samples per patient. This CDR3 contains 13 residues. V was shortened by 4 bases and J by 3 bases, with 10 bases between the two germline ends. Germline-derived CDR1 and CDR2 are SGHRS and YFSETQ. The sequencing used PBMCs, collected around atezolizumab (anti-PD-L1) treatment. This TCR came from a man aged 60 to 75 with urothelial cancer. V usage is TRBV5-1 and J usage is TRBJ2-5; a weak D match, TRBD1 (6 bases). The CDR3 DNA reads TGCGCCAGCAGCCGATACAGGGAAGAGACCCAGTACTTC. Encoded protein: CASSRYREETQYF.